The 3 T cell receptor beta chains listed next were all sequenced from one sample in a study of cytotoxic CD8 clonotypes in ibrutinib-treated CLL. Generated by immunoSEQ multiplex PCR, the TCRdb table keeps only in-frame clones and is missing some. This table has approximately 120,000 clones, 58% appearing once. The material was PBMCs, obtained after 24 months of ibrutinib treatment. All receptors come from a human donor with chronic lymphocytic leukemia.

This clone was seen a single time. The rearrangement uses TRBV30 and TRBJ2-1; unclear D gene. Germline V gene data show CDR1 as GTSNPN and CDR2 as SVGIG (reference sequence). The CDR3 consists of 13 residues. Trimming cost V 8 bases and J 0 bases, with 11 bases left between them. The CDR3, as DNA: TGTGCCCGTCGTGGGGACTCCTACAATGAGCAGTTCTTC. Translating it yields CARRGDSYNEQFF.

Many counts were recorded for this clone. CDR3 coding DNA: TGTGCCAGCAGCTTAGTGGGAGAGACCCAGTACTTC. Protein: CASSLVGETQYF. The chain employs TRBV7-2 and TRBJ2-5; no definite D call. The ends were cut back, 1 base at V and 4 bases at J, with 4 bases in the middle. Per germline, CDR1 SGHTA and CDR2 FQGNSA. CDR3 length: 12 amino acids. The full variable domain, rest sourced from reference TRBV7-2 and TRBJ2-5, is GAGVSQSPSNKVTEKGKDVELRCDPISGHTALYWYRQSLGQGLEFLIYFQGNSAPDKSGLPSDRFSAERTGGSVSTLTIQRTQQEDSAVYLCASSLVGETQYFGPGTRLLVL.

This clone was observed a few times. The CDR3 bases are TGTGCCAGCAGAACAACCCGCTCTGGAAACACCATATATTTT. Translated, it gives CASRTTRSGNTIYF. This sequence joins TRBV6-1 and TRBJ1-3; D remains ambiguous. The germline V and J ends were trimmed by 6 bases and 0 bases, with 9 bases remaining between them. Germline-derived CDR1 and CDR2 are MNHNS and SASEGT. There are 14 residues in the CDR3.